The clone carrying this T cell receptor beta chain was seen a handful of times. Losses at the gene ends were 5 bases for V and 6 bases for J; bases not matched to a gene: 13. Germline V gene sequence: CDR1 WNHNN, CDR2 SYGVQD (reference sequence). The CDR3 loop spans 17 amino acids. This specimen comes from a study of blood T cell repertoires in COVID-19. Study in general: The United States, Italy and Spain provided the acute and convalescent COVID-19 samples. Sample material is recorded as cDNA or gDNA derived from T cells, B-cell-depleted T cells, or PBMCs.

In the source study's methods: Amplified reference gene primers provided the basis for estimating nucleated cell counts. Clones were read by immunoSEQ multiplex PCR, and TCRdb kept only the in-frame ones, dropping some. V, J and clone size derive from that table, while D and trimming were established from the DNA sequence. The table includes around 180,000 clones, more than 75% detected once. The TCR was taken from a human donor in a cohort sampled during active COVID-19. The chain joins TRBV10-1 to TRBJ2-2; 9 bases are shared with TRBD2. Sample: peripheral blood. CDR3 residues: CASSLTLAGGFAGELFF. The CDR3 DNA reads TGCGCCAGCAGTCTCACCCTTGCGGGAGGGTTTGCCGGGGAGCTGTTTTTT.